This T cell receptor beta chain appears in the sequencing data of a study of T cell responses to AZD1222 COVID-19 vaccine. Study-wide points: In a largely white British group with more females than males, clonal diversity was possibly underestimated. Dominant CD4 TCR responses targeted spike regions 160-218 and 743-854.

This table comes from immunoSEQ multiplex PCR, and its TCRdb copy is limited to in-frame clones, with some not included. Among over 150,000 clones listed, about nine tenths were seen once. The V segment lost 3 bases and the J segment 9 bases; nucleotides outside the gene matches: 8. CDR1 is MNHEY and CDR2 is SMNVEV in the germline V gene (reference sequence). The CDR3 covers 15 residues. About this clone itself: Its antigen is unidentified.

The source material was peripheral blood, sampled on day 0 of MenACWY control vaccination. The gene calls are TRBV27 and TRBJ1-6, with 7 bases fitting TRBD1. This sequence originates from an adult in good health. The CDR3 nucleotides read TGTGCCAGCAGTTTGTCAGACAGGGTTCGTTCACCCCTCCACTTT. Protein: CASSLSDRVRSPLHF.